These T cell receptor beta chains were read from a single sample in a study of blood T cell repertoires in COVID-19. Data came from immunoSEQ multiplex PCR; TCRdb stores just in-frame clones and leaves some out. The table shows approximately 170,000 clones, with approximately 90% occurring only once. The specimen sequenced was peripheral blood. The source is a woman at least 80 years old in a cohort sampled during active or convalescent COVID-19. Both conserved end residues are part of each CDR3.

CASSLRGTGIGYGYTF,TRBJ1-2,16,TRBV27
CASSTYRYSNQPQHF,TRBJ1-5,15,TRBV11-2
CASSFNPGYGYTF,TRBJ1-2,13,TRBV18
CASSLSTSGGAFEQFF,TRBJ2-1,16,TRBV27
CASSQDGQESYGYTF,TRBJ1-2,15,TRBV3-1/TRBV3-2
CASESVSSYEQYF,TRBJ2-7,13,TRBV2
CASSLGQGNQPQHF,TRBJ1-5,14,TRBV7-9
CASSAAGTYNSPLHF,TRBJ1-6,15,TRBV25-1
CASSQEGQPQFYGYTF,TRBJ1-2,16,TRBV14
CASSQNLGQGYGYTF,TRBJ1-2,15,TRBV4-1
CASRPGTGAYEQYF,TRBJ2-7,14,TRBV28
CASSLVGSRQHF,TRBJ1-5,12,TRBV7-2
CATQTTGQGDQPQHF,TRBJ1-5,15,TRBV24-1
CASSSRPGSTYEQYF,TRBJ2-7,15,TRBV11-3
CASSGVRGTDTQYF,TRBJ2-3,14,TRBV2
CASSQTTSGAGGETQYF,TRBJ2-5,17,TRBV4-1
CASSLDGTDARKLFF,TRBJ1-4,15,TRBV7-2
CASSIPGDPARRTEAFF,TRBJ1-1,17,TRBV19
CASSLGQGRGGELFF,TRBJ2-2,15,TRBV7-2
CASSLPGGMVEQYF,TRBJ2-7,14,TRBV5-6
CASSQGTGVDEQFF,TRBJ2-1,14,TRBV4-3
CSAGGYTF,TRBJ1-2,8,TRBV29-1
CASSASGSYNEQFF,TRBJ2-1,14,TRBV18